One T cell receptor (beta chain) is described in this entry. The antigen is unknown. The sample originates from a study of cytomegalovirus exposure and HLA in healthy donors. Turning to the study itself: Across almost 400 genotyped donors, about 81% landed in the Caucasian-associated ancestry cluster. Study-level findings and limits: Researchers counted roughly 160 TCR beta chains as cytomegalovirus-associated. A later analysis linked a missense variant in DCLRE1C to the trimming of TCR beta V and J genes. Per a prior analysis, the majority of TCR beta V segments were productive roughly 87% or roughly 30% of the time.

With 60 Vbeta and 13 Jbeta primers, the PCR was carried out. Here immunoSEQ multiplex PCR was the method, and the copy in TCRdb shows in-frame clones only, minus some. The sample holds around 150,000 clones; approximately 80% are singletons and the top ten take 2.2%. The CDR3 runs 15 residues. Per germline, CDR1 SGHKS and CDR2 YYEKEE (reference sequence). This chain links TRBV5-5 with TRBJ2-5; TRBD1 matches 9 bases. The assigned J gene may be wrong: the sequence end matches TRBJ2-7 better. The source material was PBMCs. The TCR originated in a man under 40 in good health and CMV-seronegative. The CDR3 reads CASSFGTGLRYEQYF. The CDR3 nucleotides read TGTGCCAGCAGTTTTGGGACAGGGCTACGCTACGAGCAGTACTTC.